The 14 T cell receptor beta chains listed next were all sequenced from one sample in a study of patients and donors after allogeneic stem cell transplantation. TCRdb reanalysed the RT-PCR reads using MiXCR and keeps one entry per CDR3 protein. The sample contains about 960,000 distinct CDR3 sequences, roughly 18% of which appear only once. Sequenced material: blood, either unsorted or a sorted T cell fraction (not recorded which). These TCRs come from a human donor who was either an allogeneic HSCT recipient or a stem cell or donor lymphocyte infusion donor (not recorded which). It is not recorded whose cells these are; they may come from a transplant donor.

The chain uses TRBV11-2 and TRBJ2-1; possibly TRBD1 or TRBD2 for D (6 bases each). The CDR3 is 15 residues long. Deletions cut 7 bases from V and 2 bases from J, with 15 bases between. Per the germline V gene, CDR1 is SGHAT and CDR2 is FQNNGV. In nucleotides, the CDR3 is TGTGCCAGCAACCTTCTACGGGGGCCCTACAATGAGCAGTTCTTC. This translates into CASNLLRGPYNEQFF.

The J gene is TRBJ2-2, the V gene TRBV6-5; TRBD1 matches 9 bases. V shed 4 bases, J shed 0 bases, and the junction held 6 bases outside the gene matches. The CDR3 length is 17 residues. Looked up from germline, CDR1 is MNHEY and CDR2 is SVGAGI. The CDR3 coding sequence is TGTGCCAGCAGTTTGGGACAGGGCCCCCCGAACACCGGGGAGCTGTTTTTT. It encodes CASSLGQGPPNTGELFF.

V usage is TRBV6-5 and J usage is TRBJ2-7; TRBD2 agrees at 10 bases. The V gene's germline CDR1 is MNHEY and CDR2 SVGAGI. The CDR3 has 15 residues. Unmatched junction bases numbered 3, after V lost 4 bases and J lost 0 bases. CDR3 nucleotides: TGTGCCAGCAGTTTAGGACTAGCGGTCTCCTACGAGCAGTACTTC. As protein: CASSLGLAVSYEQYF.

This clonotype has at least ten counts. The chain is built from TRBV10-3 and TRBJ1-2; D remains unclear. The V end lost 8 bases, the J end lost 6 bases, and 16 bases lay between the germline ends. There are 13 residues in the CDR3. Looked up from germline, CDR1 is ENHRY and CDR2 is SYGVKD. The CDR3 sequence: CAIAGAPQDGYTF. In DNA, the CDR3 is TGTGCCATCGCAGGAGCTCCCCAGGATGGCTACACCTTC.

This clonotype has a handful of counts. The chain has TRBV24-1 and TRBJ2-7, with D perhaps assigned TRBD1 or TRBD2 (5 bases each). Germline values: CDR1 KGHDR, CDR2 SFDVKD. The ends were cut back, 5 bases at V and 3 bases at J, with 16 bases in the middle. This CDR3 has 15 amino acids. CDR3 sequence: CATSATRDGDYEQYF. The CDR3 region has the DNA TGTGCCACCAGTGCAACGAGGGACGGAGACTACGAGCAGTACTTC.

The chain carries TRBV7-6 and TRBJ2-3; D is possibly TRBD2 (5 bases). The CDR3 covers 15 residues. Deletions cut 5 bases from V and 0 bases from J, with 12 bases between. Germline assignment: CDR1 SGHVS and CDR2 FNYEAQ. CDR3: CASSPGYTSTDTQYF. The CDR3 region has the DNA TGTGCCAGCAGCCCGGGATATACTAGCACAGATACGCAGTATTTT. The full variable domain, completed using reference TRBV7-6 and TRBJ2-3, is GAGVSQSPRYKVTKRGQDVALRCDPISGHVSLYWYRQALGQGPEFLTYFNYEAQQDKSGLPNDRFSAERPEGSISTLTIQRTEQRDSAMYRCASSPGYTSTDTQYFGPGTRLTVL.

This clonotype was observed a handful of times. The chain carries TRBV5-1 and TRBJ2-7, with 7 bases identical to TRBD2. V was clipped by 2 bases and J by 4 bases; unmatched bases: 9. CDR3 length: 15 residues. Germline values: CDR1 SGHRS, CDR2 YFSETQ. The CDR3 DNA follows: TGCGCCAGCAGCTTTGGACGCGGGAGAGGGTACGAGCAGTACTTC. The encoded protein is CASSFGRGRGYEQYF.

In this sample, this clonotype turned up a few times. The V gene is TRBV4-3, the J gene TRBJ2-3; D remains ambiguous. The germline CDR1 and CDR2 sequences are LGHNA and YSLEER. The CDR3 is made up of 16 amino acids. The V gene lost 1 base and the J gene lost 4 bases, with 15 bases spanning the gap. The DNA of the CDR3 is TGCGCCAGCAGCCAAGTATCTGGGGTACCGGCAGATACGCAGTATTTT. Amino acid sequence: CASSQVSGVPADTQYF.

This clonotype was seen a few times. In nucleotides, the CDR3 is TGTGCCAGCCGGGGGGTCTACAATCAGCCCCAGCATTTT. This sequence encodes CASRGVYNQPQHF. This rearrangement joins TRBV2 to TRBJ1-5, with a tentative D call TRBD1 (5 bases). The ends were cut back, 8 bases at V and 3 bases at J, with 11 bases in the middle. Germline assignment: CDR1 SNHLY and CDR2 FYNNEI. The CDR3 runs 13 residues.

This clonotype appeared a few times. The V and J genes are TRBV12-3 or TRBV12-4 and TRBJ1-6; D is undetermined. The CDR3 extends over 14 amino acids. V shed 2 bases and J shed 7 bases, with 9 bases lying between them. The CDR3 DNA reads as TGTGCCAGCAGTTTAACCAGAGGGAATTCACCCCTCCACTTT. It is translated as CASSLTRGNSPLHF.

The chain combines TRBV15 with TRBJ1-1; D gene ambiguous. The germline V gene has CDR1 LNHNV and CDR2 YYDKDF (reference sequence). This CDR3 comprises 12 residues. Deletions cut 6 bases from V and 0 bases from J, with 5 bases between. In DNA form, the CDR3 reads TGTGCCACCAGGCAGTTGAACACTGAAGCTTTCTTT. It yields the protein CATRQLNTEAFF.

This clonotype has just a few counts. The genes are TRBV6-1 and TRBJ1-6; 8 bases are shared with TRBD1. V was pared by 5 bases and J by 6 bases, with 6 bases of the junction left unmatched. Germline-derived CDR1 and CDR2 are MNHNS and SASEGT. The CDR3 is 15 residues long. CDR3 amino acids: CASSNRGGGNSPLHF. As DNA, the CDR3 is TGTGCCAGCAGTAACAGGGGGGGGGGTAATTCACCCCTCCACTTT.

The gene calls are TRBV7-9 and TRBJ2-1; 7 bases are shared with TRBD2. V trimming: 0 bases; J trimming: 3 bases; junction bases outside the gene matches: 5. In germline, CDR1 is SEHNR, CDR2 FQNEAQ (reference sequence). This CDR3 is 16 amino acids long. The CDR3 protein is CASSLAAGVDYNEQFF. DNA for the CDR3: TGTGCCAGCAGCTTAGCCGCGGGAGTGGACTACAATGAGCAGTTCTTC.

As for this clonotype: A read error may produce the germline difference seen at one junction end. V usage is TRBV7-2 and J usage is TRBJ1-6; D gene unclear. Germline V gene data show CDR1 as SGHTA and CDR2 as FQGNSA. The CDR3 has 15 residues. CDR3 bases: TGTGCCAGCAGCCCAGACGGATTCTATAATTCACCCTTCCACTTT. Protein product: CASSPDGFYNSPFHF.